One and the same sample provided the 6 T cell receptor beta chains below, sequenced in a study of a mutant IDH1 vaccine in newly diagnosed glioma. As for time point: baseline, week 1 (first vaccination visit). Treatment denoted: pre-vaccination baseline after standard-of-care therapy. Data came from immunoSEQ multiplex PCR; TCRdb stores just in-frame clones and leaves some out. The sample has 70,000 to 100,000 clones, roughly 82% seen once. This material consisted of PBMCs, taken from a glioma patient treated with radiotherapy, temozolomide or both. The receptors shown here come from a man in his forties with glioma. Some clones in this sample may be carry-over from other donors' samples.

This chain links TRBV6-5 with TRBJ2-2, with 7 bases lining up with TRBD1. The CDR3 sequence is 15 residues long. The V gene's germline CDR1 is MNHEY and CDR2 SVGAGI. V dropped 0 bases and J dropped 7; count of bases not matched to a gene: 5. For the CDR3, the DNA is TGTGCCAGCAGTTACTCGGGGACAGCAAGCGGGGAGCTGTTTTTT. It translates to CASSYSGTASGELFF.

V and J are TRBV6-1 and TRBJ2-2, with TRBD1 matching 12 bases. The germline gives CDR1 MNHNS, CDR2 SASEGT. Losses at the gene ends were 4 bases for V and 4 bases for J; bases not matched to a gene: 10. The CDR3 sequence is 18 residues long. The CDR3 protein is CASSGAPGQGAGTGELFF. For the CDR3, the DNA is TGTGCCAGCAGTGGCGCACCGGGACAGGGGGCGGGCACCGGGGAGCTGTTTTTT.

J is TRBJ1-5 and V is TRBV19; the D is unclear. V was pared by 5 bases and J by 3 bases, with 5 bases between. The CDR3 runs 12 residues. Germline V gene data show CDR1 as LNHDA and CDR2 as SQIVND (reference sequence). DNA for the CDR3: TGTGCCAGTAGTTGGGCCAATCAGCCCCAGCATTTT. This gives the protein CASSWANQPQHF.

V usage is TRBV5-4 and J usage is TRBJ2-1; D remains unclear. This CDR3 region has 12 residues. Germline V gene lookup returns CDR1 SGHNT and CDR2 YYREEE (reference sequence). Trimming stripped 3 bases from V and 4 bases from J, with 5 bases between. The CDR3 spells CASSSQYNEQFF. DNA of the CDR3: TGTGCCAGCAGCTCACAATACAATGAGCAGTTCTTC.

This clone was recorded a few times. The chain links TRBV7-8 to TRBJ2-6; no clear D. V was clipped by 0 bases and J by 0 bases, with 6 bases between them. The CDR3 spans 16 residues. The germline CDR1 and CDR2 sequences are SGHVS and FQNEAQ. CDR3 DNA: TGTGCCAGCAGCTTAGCGCTCCTCTCTGGGGCCAACGTCCTGACTTTC. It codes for CASSLALLSGANVLTF. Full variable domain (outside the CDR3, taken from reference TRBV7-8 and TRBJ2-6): GAGVSQSPRYKVAKRGQDVALRCDPISGHVSLFWYQQALGQGPEFLTYFQNEAQLDKSGLPSDRFFAERPEGSVSTLKIQRTQQEDSAVYLCASSLALLSGANVLTFGAGSRLTVL.

CDR3 sequence: CASSFQAYNSPLHF. The CDR3 DNA reads TGTGCCAGCAGTTTTCAGGCCTATAATTCACCCCTCCACTTT. The chain joins TRBV27 to TRBJ1-6; D gene unclear. The length of the CDR3 is 14 residues. V lost 3 bases and J lost 2, with 5 bases in between. Germline V gives CDR1 MNHEY, CDR2 SMNVEV (reference sequence).